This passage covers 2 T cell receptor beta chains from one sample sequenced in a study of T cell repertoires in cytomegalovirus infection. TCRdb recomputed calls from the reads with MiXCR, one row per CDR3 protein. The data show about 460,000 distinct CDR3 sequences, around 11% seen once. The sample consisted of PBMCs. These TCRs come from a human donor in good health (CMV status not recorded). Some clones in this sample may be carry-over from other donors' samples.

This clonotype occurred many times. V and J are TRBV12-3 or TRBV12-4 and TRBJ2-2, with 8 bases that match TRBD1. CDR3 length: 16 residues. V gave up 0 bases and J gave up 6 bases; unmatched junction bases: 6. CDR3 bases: TGTGCCAGCAGTTTAGCGCTCAGGGGGCTGGCCGGGGAGCTGTTTTTT. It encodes CASSLALRGLAGELFF.

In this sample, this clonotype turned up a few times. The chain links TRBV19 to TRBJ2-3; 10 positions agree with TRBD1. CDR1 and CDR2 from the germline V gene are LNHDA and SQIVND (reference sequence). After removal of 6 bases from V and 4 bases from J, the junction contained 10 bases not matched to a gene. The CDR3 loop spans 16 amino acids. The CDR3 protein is CASSQGQGDLPDTQYF. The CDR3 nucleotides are TGTGCCAGTAGCCAAGGACAGGGGGATTTGCCAGATACGCAGTATTTT.